The clone carrying this TCR beta chain was found a few times. Its antigen is not known. The sample comes from a study of T-cell memory formation after mild COVID-19. General study findings and limits: Contracting clones from day 15 to 85 showed balanced CD4/CD8; later expanders favored CD4+.

Germline V gene data show CDR1 as MNHEY and CDR2 as SMNVEV (reference sequence). V lost 5 bases to trimming and J lost 9 bases; unmatched junction nucleotides: 10. This CDR3 region has 15 residues. MiXCR was run by TCRdb on the 5' RACE reads, yielding one entry per CDR3 protein. This sample carries about 130,000 distinct CDR3 sequences, 16% of them seen once, and the ten largest clones take roughly 14%. The chain is built from TRBV27 and TRBJ2-1; TRBD1 agrees at 10 bases. The sequence was obtained from an adult woman who had mild COVID-19 (a few samples of this study predate the infection). Cell type and time point are not known. The material sequenced was PBMCs or a T cell subset sorted from them (not recorded which). CDR3 nucleotide sequence: TGTGCCAGCAGTCACCGGGACAGGGGTCGTGGTGAGCAGTTCTTC. This codes for CASSHRDRGRGEQFF.